Listed below are T cell receptor beta chains from one sample, sequenced in a study of T cell repertoires in cytomegalovirus infection. TCRdb redid the calling of the reads with MiXCR, one entry per CDR3 protein. This repertoire shows 350,000 to 550,000 distinct CDR3 sequences, about a third found once; its top ten account for around 15%. The sample consisted of PBMCs. Receptors were obtained from a human donor in good health (CMV status not recorded). Some clones in this sample may be carry-over from other donors' samples. Each CDR3 is given with its conserved first and last residue. Fields, in order: J gene, V gene, CDR3 protein.

>TRBJ1-4|TRBV27
CASSLPGQYEKLFF
>TRBJ2-7|TRBV7-6
CASSLVGGGGIQQYF
>TRBJ2-2|TRBV19
CASYEGPGQITGELFF
>TRBJ2-3|TRBV7-2
CASSQTSAADTQYF
>TRBJ2-7|TRBV28
CASSLLIPEQYF
>TRBJ2-3|TRBV10-3
CAISENPTTGGLPDTQYF
>TRBJ2-3|TRBV7-6
CASSPGQKSTDTQYF
>TRBJ1-1|TRBV19
CASSSDRIMNTEAFF
>TRBJ2-1|TRBV10-3
CAISEGGSSYNEQFF
>TRBJ1-4|TRBV6-2/TRBV6-3
CASSSGSVNEKLFF
>TRBJ2-1|TRBV18
CASSPRGTSGANEQFF
>TRBJ2-7|TRBV20-1
CSAPHGHQQYF
>TRBJ2-2|TRBV7-2
CASSVTGTGLSTGELFF
>TRBJ2-1|TRBV6-6
CASSRTRGSDEQFF
>TRBJ2-7|TRBV7-6
CASILSTGGYEQYF
>TRBJ2-3|TRBV7-9
CASSLGGGPGTDTQDF
>TRBJ2-7|TRBV19
CASRPRGQGSYEQYF
>TRBJ2-2|TRBV4-1
CASSQPTGTGELFF
>TRBJ2-1|TRBV11-2
CASSLLRDWYKEQFF
>TRBJ2-5|TRBV4-1
CASSQVLLVETQYF
>TRBJ1-5|TRBV23-1
CASSLKTGRNQPQHF
>TRBJ1-2|TRBV2
CASYGGNYGYTF
>TRBJ1-4|TRBV28
CASRWDGATNEKLFF
>TRBJ1-1|TRBV20-1
CSARGDRGRTEAFF
>TRBJ2-1|TRBV5-5
CASSTPDRGEFF
>TRBJ2-5|TRBV11-2
CASSLGLAGSRETQYF
>TRBJ1-1|TRBV5-4
CASSPKRTVLNTEAFF
>TRBJ1-3|TRBV7-8
CASSQDRNGNTIYF